Listed here are 15 T cell receptor beta chains from one sample, sequenced in a study of control samples from healthy donors and cancer patients. TCRdb's table, derived via immunoSEQ multiplex PCR, lists solely in-frame clones and lacks some. The table shows 100,000 or so clones, with about 90% occurring only once. Sequencing used blood. The receptors were sampled from a woman aged 50 to 60 in good health.

The rearrangement joins TRBV29-1 to TRBJ2-2, with D possibly matching TRBD2 (5 bases). Between the trimmed V and J ends, which lost 3 bases and 4 bases, there was a span of 12 bases. The CDR3 runs 14 residues. CDR1 and CDR2 (germline): SQVTM, ANQGSEA. This CDR3 reads CSVDRTAGTGELFF. Written as DNA, the CDR3 is TGCAGCGTTGACCGGACCGCGGGCACCGGGGAGCTGTTTTTT.

The chain recombines TRBV2 with TRBJ1-4; D gene uncertain. The CDR3 contains 15 residues. V lost 3 bases to trimming and J lost 1 base, with 9 bases between them. Germline values: CDR1 SNHLY, CDR2 FYNNEI. CDR3 sequence (DNA): TGTGCCAGCAGTGATAAGTCGGTAACTAATGAAAAACTGTTTTTT. Translated: CASSDKSVTNEKLFF.

The chain combines TRBV6-2 or TRBV6-3 with TRBJ2-3; D unclear. The CDR3 is 12 residues long. V was clipped by 6 bases and J by 6 bases, with 10 bases between them. The germline V gene encodes CDR1 MNHEY and CDR2 SVGEGT. The CDR3 region is CASSQIQDTQYF. CDR3 DNA: TGTGCCAGCAGCCAAATACAGGATACGCAGTATTTT.

This chain uses TRBV11-2 with TRBJ2-1, with 9 positions matching TRBD1. Per germline, CDR1 SGHAT and CDR2 FQNNGV. V lost 5 bases to trimming and J lost 8 bases; unmatched junction nucleotides: 13. The CDR3 covers 16 residues. The CDR3 loop reads CASSHQPGTGLDEQFF. The DNA of the CDR3 is TGTGCCAGCAGCCACCAACCCGGGACAGGGTTAGATGAGCAGTTCTTC.

About this clone: The junction departs from the called germline gene at one end, perhaps through a read error. CDR3 region: CASSLDTPGDRRF. The CDR3 DNA reads TGTGCCAGCAGCTTAGATACCCCCGGGGACAGGCGATTC. The chain is built from TRBV7-9 and TRBJ2-7; TRBD1 aligns across 8 bases. The V gene's germline CDR1 is SEHNR and CDR2 FQNEAQ (reference sequence). CDR3 length: 13 residues.

The J gene is TRBJ2-5, the V gene TRBV5-6; D is unresolved. Germline CDR1 reads SGHDT; CDR2 reads YYEEEE. CDR3 length: 14 residues. Trimming shortened V by 3 bases and J by 0 bases, and 9 bases separated the two germline ends. The CDR3: CASSSFTYQETQYF. Written as DNA, the CDR3 is TGTGCCAGCAGCTCCTTTACGTACCAAGAGACCCAGTACTTC. Combining the CDR3 with reference TRBV5-6 and TRBJ2-5 gives the whole variable domain DAGVTQSPTHLIKTRGQQVTLRCSPKSGHDTVSWYQQALGQGPQFIFQYYEEEERQRGNFPDRFSGHQFPNYSSELNVNALLLGDSALYLCASSSFTYQETQYFGPGTRLLVL.

The chain couples TRBV14 to TRBJ2-3; 9 bases align to TRBD1. The J segment lost 4 bases and the V segment lost 4 bases, leaving 9 bases of the junction unmatched. CDR3 length: 16 amino acids. Germline-derived CDR1 and CDR2 are SGHDN and FVKESK. DNA for the CDR3: TGTGCCAGCAGCCTGGGATGGGGACAGGGCTCAGATACGCAGTATTTT. Translation: CASSLGWGQGSDTQYF.

The chain combines TRBV6-1 with TRBJ2-1; no clear D. Looked up from germline, CDR1 is MNHNS and CDR2 is SASEGT. The CDR3 has 12 residues. Trimming stripped 3 bases from V and 9 bases from J, with 9 bases between. CDR3 nucleotides: TGTGCCAGCAGTGATTCCCTCACTGAGCAGTTCTTC. Protein product: CASSDSLTEQFF.

This chain uses TRBV18 with TRBJ2-4; unclear D gene. The germline V gene has CDR1 KGHSH and CDR2 LQKENI. CDR3 length: 15 amino acids. Trimming stripped 5 bases from V and 0 bases from J, with 11 bases between. Here the CDR3 DNA reads TGTGCCAGCTCATTTGACTTGTTAGCCAAAAACATTCAGTACTTC. Protein sequence: CASSFDLLAKNIQYF.

The chain has TRBV18 and TRBJ1-5; no firm D call. Trimming removed 2 bases at V and 4 bases at J, with 12 bases between. This CDR3 has 15 residues. Germline CDR1 KGHSH, CDR2 LQKENI. The CDR3 spells CASSPEGLGNQPQHF. The CDR3 bases are TGTGCCAGCTCACCAGAGGGTCTGGGTAATCAGCCCCAGCATTTT.

The rearrangement joins TRBV9 to TRBJ2-1; D gene uncertain. This CDR3 region has 14 residues. Trimming removed 2 bases from V and 5 bases from J, with 11 bases in between. CDR1 and CDR2 (germline): SGDLS, YYNGEE. The CDR3 loop is CASSVYQVDNEQFF. In DNA, the CDR3 is TGTGCCAGCAGCGTTTACCAGGTGGACAATGAGCAGTTCTTC.

This clone has more than one count but fewer than ten. The J gene is TRBJ1-1, the V gene TRBV19; TRBD1 aligns across 7 bases. V was clipped by 4 bases and J by 6 bases; unmatched bases: 11. This CDR3 contains 15 residues. Germline CDR1 reads LNHDA; CDR2 reads SQIVND (reference sequence). CDR3 in amino acids: CASSRQGGSIAEAFF. CDR3 DNA: TGTGCCAGTAGTAGGCAGGGGGGTTCGATCGCTGAAGCTTTCTTT.

The gene calls are TRBV3-1 (or the pseudogene TRBV3-2) and TRBJ1-1; TRBD1 might be the D (5 bases). Germline assignment: CDR1 LGHDT and CDR2 YNNKEL (reference sequence). This CDR3 has 15 residues. Trimming removed 0 bases at V and 4 bases at J, with 12 bases between. The CDR3 sequence is CASSQEGRGVTEAFF. DNA of the CDR3: TGTGCCAGCAGCCAAGAAGGTAGGGGTGTCACTGAAGCTTTCTTT.

The V call is TRBV12-3 or TRBV12-4, the J call TRBJ1-6; D is unresolved. The CDR3 is 12 amino acids. V was cut by 7 bases and J by 4 bases, with 5 bases left in between. CDR3 loop: CASTGYNSPLHF. The DNA of the CDR3 is TGTGCCAGCACCGGGTATAATTCACCCCTCCACTTT.

V gene TRBV25-1 combines with J gene TRBJ2-1, with TRBD2 as a possible D gene (5 bases). V lost 5 bases, J lost 8 bases, and 19 bases lay in between. Germline loops: CDR1 MGHDK, CDR2 SYGVNS. This CDR3 contains 15 residues. The CDR3 here is CASSLSLVGFDEQFF. The CDR3 region has the DNA TGTGCCAGCAGTTTATCACTAGTGGGCTTCGATGAGCAGTTCTTC. The variable domain in full, completed from reference TRBV25-1 and TRBJ2-1, reads EADIYQTPRYLVIGTGKKITLECSQTMGHDKMYWYQQDPGMELHLIHYSYGVNSTEKGDLSSESTVSRIRTEHFPLTLESARPSHTSQYLCASSLSLVGFDEQFFGPGTRLTVL.